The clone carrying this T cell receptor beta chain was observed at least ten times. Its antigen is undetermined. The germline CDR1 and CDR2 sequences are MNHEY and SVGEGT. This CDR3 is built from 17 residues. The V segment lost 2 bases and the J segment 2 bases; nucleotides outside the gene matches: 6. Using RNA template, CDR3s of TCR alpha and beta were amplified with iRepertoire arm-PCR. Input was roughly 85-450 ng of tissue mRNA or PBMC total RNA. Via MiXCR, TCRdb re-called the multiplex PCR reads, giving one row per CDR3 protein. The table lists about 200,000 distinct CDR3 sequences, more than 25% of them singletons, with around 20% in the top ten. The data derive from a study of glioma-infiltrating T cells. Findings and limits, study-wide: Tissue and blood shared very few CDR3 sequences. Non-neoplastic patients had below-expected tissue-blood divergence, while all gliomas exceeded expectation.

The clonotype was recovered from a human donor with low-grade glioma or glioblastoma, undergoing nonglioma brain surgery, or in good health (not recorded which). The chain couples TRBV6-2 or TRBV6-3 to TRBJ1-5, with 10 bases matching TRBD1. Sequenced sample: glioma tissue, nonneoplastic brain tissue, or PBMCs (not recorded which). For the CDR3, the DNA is TGTGCCAGCAGTTACCGATCGACAGGGGGCGGCAATCAGCCCCAGCATTTT. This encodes CASSYRSTGGGNQPQHF.